Each of the 3 T cell receptor beta chains below was sequenced from the same sample in a study of neurological immune-mediated disorders. TCRdb fed the 5' RACE reads into MiXCR, producing one record per CDR3 protein. This table has about 50,000 distinct CDR3 sequences, approximately 3.3% appearing once. Sequenced material: PBMCs. These receptors all stem from a man aged 40-55 years with multiple sclerosis.

This clonotype was observed many times. The chain links TRBV7-3 to TRBJ1-5; D is unclear. The V and J ends lost 2 bases and 2 bases respectively, with 10 bases between them. Germline-derived CDR1 and CDR2 are SGHTA and FQGTGA. CDR3 length: 15 residues. The CDR3 is CASSLGIGGNQPQHF. In DNA form, the CDR3 reads TGTGCCAGCAGCTTAGGGATAGGAGGCAATCAGCCCCAGCATTTT. The complete variable domain, with remaining parts taken from reference TRBV7-3 and TRBJ1-5, reads GAGVSQTPSNKVTEKGKYVELRCDPISGHTALYWYRQSLGQGPEFLIYFQGTGAADDSGLPNDRFFAVRPEGSVSTLKIQRTERGDSAVYLCASSLGIGGNQPQHFGDGTRLSIL.

This clonotype came up many times. The chain is built from TRBV5-6 and TRBJ2-7; 11 bases are shared with TRBD1. The trim removed 4 bases at V and 6 bases at J, leaving 12 bases unmatched. Germline-derived CDR1 and CDR2 are SGHDT and YYEEEE. This CDR3 comprises 16 residues. CDR3 coding DNA: TGTGCCAGCAGCCTGTCTGGACAGGGGGCCGTCCGCGAGCAGTACTTC. Translation: CASSLSGQGAVREQYF.

This clonotype has ten or more counts. The chain couples TRBV28 to TRBJ1-5, with TRBD1 matching over 7 bases. The germline gives CDR1 MDHEN, CDR2 SYDVKM. After removal of 6 bases from V and 6 bases from J, the junction contained 11 bases not matched to a gene. The CDR3 is 15 residues long. CDR3 amino acids: CASRGGAGMVQPQHF. DNA for the CDR3: TGTGCCAGCAGAGGGGGCGCGGGAATGGTTCAGCCCCAGCATTTT.